These T cell receptor beta chains were read from a single sample in a study of blood T cell repertoires in COVID-19. Profiling relied on immunoSEQ multiplex PCR, and the TCRdb table lists in-frame clones only, not all of them. The top ten hold 20% to 25% of the sample, which has some 120,000 clones, about 80% seen once. Sequencing was carried out using peripheral blood. These receptors were taken from a human donor in a cohort sampled during active COVID-19. Each CDR3 is given with its conserved first and last residue. Each record gives: clone size, D gene, J gene, V gene, CDR3 protein, CDR3 DNA. A D gene is named only where the DNA matches it firmly. Some rows mark clone size as missing; the rest say once, few, many or name a class of expanded clone.

abundance: -; d_gene: TRBD1; j_gene: TRBJ1-1; v_gene: TRBV19; CDR3aa: CASSLTGDTEAFF; CDR3nt: TGTGCCAGTAGCCTAACAGGGGACACTGAAGCTTTCTTT
abundance: once; d_gene: TRBD2; j_gene: TRBJ2-3; v_gene: TRBV2; CDR3aa: CASSAPSGNEEDTQYF; CDR3nt: TGTGCCAGCAGCGCTCCTAGCGGGAACGAGGAAGATACGCAGTATTTT
abundance: -; d_gene: -; j_gene: TRBJ2-1; v_gene: TRBV5-6; CDR3aa: CASSLGVGEANEQFF; CDR3nt: TGTGCCAGCAGCTTGGGGGTGGGAGAGGCGAATGAGCAGTTCTTC
abundance: -; d_gene: TRBD1; j_gene: TRBJ2-7; v_gene: TRBV7-2; CDR3aa: CASSPQGVSSYEQYF; CDR3nt: TGTGCCAGCAGCCCTCAGGGGGTTAGCTCCTACGAGCAGTACTTC
abundance: -; d_gene: -; j_gene: TRBJ1-6; v_gene: TRBV18; CDR3aa: CASSPLPGENSPLHF; CDR3nt: TGTGCCAGCTCACCACTACCCGGAGAAAATTCACCCCTCCACTTT
abundance: -; d_gene: TRBD2; j_gene: TRBJ2-7; v_gene: TRBV7-9; CDR3aa: CASSLYRTRNDEQYF; CDR3nt: TGTGCCAGCAGCTTGTACAGGACTAGAAACGACGAGCAGTACTTC
abundance: once; d_gene: -; j_gene: TRBJ2-2; v_gene: TRBV3-1/TRBV3-2; CDR3aa: CASSPHGGSNTGELFF; CDR3nt: TGTGCCAGCAGCCCTCATGGGGGGTCTAACACCGGGGAGCTGTTTTTT
abundance: -; d_gene: TRBD2; j_gene: TRBJ2-3; v_gene: TRBV19; CDR3aa: CASSSGRGLDTQYF; CDR3nt: TGTGCCAGTTCCAGCGGGAGGGGATTAGATACGCAGTATTTT
abundance: -; d_gene: -; j_gene: TRBJ1-5; v_gene: TRBV6-2/TRBV6-3; CDR3aa: CASSDRPYQPQHF; CDR3nt: TGTGCCAGCAGTGACAGGCCCTATCAGCCCCAGCATTTT
abundance: -; d_gene: TRBD2; j_gene: TRBJ2-1; v_gene: TRBV5-4; CDR3aa: CASSLGLAGEVYNEQFF; CDR3nt: TGTGCCAGCAGCTTGGGACTAGCGGGAGAAGTATACAATGAGCAGTTCTTC
abundance: -; d_gene: -; j_gene: TRBJ1-6; v_gene: TRBV11-2; CDR3aa: CASRKPGQGNSPLHF; CDR3nt: TGTGCCAGCAGAAAACCGGGACAAGGGAATTCACCCCTCCACTTT
abundance: -; d_gene: -; j_gene: TRBJ1-4; v_gene: TRBV2; CDR3aa: CASSEWAGGVTNEKLFF; CDR3nt: TGTGCCAGCAGTGAATGGGCTGGGGGGGTCACTAATGAAAAACTGTTTTTT
abundance: few; d_gene: TRBD1; j_gene: TRBJ2-7; v_gene: TRBV19; CDR3aa: CASSIGWDRDDEQYF; CDR3nt: TGTGCCAGTAGTATAGGATGGGACAGGGACGACGAGCAGTACTTC
abundance: -; d_gene: TRBD2; j_gene: TRBJ2-1; v_gene: TRBV6-5; CDR3aa: CASTGGISYNEQFF; CDR3nt: TGTGCCAGCACGGGAGGGATCTCCTACAATGAGCAGTTCTTC
abundance: -; d_gene: -; j_gene: TRBJ2-3; v_gene: TRBV5-1; CDR3aa: CASSRDTGGSDTQYF; CDR3nt: TGCGCCAGCAGCCGCGACACTGGAGGATCTGATACGCAGTATTTT
abundance: -; d_gene: -; j_gene: TRBJ1-1; v_gene: TRBV29-1; CDR3aa: CSVTLTRNTEAFF; CDR3nt: TGCAGCGTCACACTCACTAGGAACACTGAAGCTTTCTTT
abundance: -; d_gene: TRBD1; j_gene: TRBJ2-1; v_gene: TRBV7-3; CDR3aa: CASSPQPGQGRHEQFF; CDR3nt: TGTGCCAGCAGCCCCCAACCCGGACAGGGCAGGCATGAGCAGTTCTTC
abundance: -; d_gene: -; j_gene: TRBJ2-7; v_gene: TRBV9; CDR3aa: CASSPRRARDEQYF; CDR3nt: TGTGCCAGCAGCCCCCGGAGGGCCCGGGACGAGCAGTACTTC
abundance: -; d_gene: -; j_gene: TRBJ2-7; v_gene: TRBV27; CDR3aa: CASSLLGEGYEQYF; CDR3nt: TGTGCCAGCAGTTTATTAGGGGAAGGTTACGAGCAGTACTTC
abundance: few; d_gene: TRBD1; j_gene: TRBJ1-1; v_gene: TRBV19; CDR3aa: CASSIIPGTGKGTEAFF; CDR3nt: TGTGCCAGTAGTATAATTCCCGGGACAGGGAAGGGCACTGAAGCTTTCTTT
abundance: -; d_gene: -; j_gene: TRBJ1-2; v_gene: TRBV5-1; CDR3aa: CASSWGDGYGYTF; CDR3nt: TGCGCCAGCAGCTGGGGGGACGGCTATGGCTACACCTTC
abundance: once; d_gene: -; j_gene: TRBJ1-6; v_gene: TRBV7-2; CDR3aa: CASSPSMGAYNSPLHF; CDR3nt: TGTGCCAGCAGCCCCTCCATGGGGGCGTATAATTCACCCCTCCACTTT
abundance: -; d_gene: -; j_gene: TRBJ2-7; v_gene: TRBV5-5; CDR3aa: CASSSTPTSTTEQYF; CDR3nt: TGTGCCAGCAGCTCAACCCCGACCAGTACTACCGAGCAGTACTTC
abundance: -; d_gene: -; j_gene: TRBJ1-1; v_gene: TRBV6-5; CDR3aa: CASRNSGDNTEAFF; CDR3nt: TGTGCCAGCAGGAATTCAGGGGACAACACTGAAGCTTTCTTT
abundance: -; d_gene: -; j_gene: TRBJ2-3; v_gene: TRBV5-1; CDR3aa: CASSLVRHGDTQYF; CDR3nt: TGCGCCAGCAGCTTGGTGCGACATGGAGATACGCAGTATTTT
abundance: -; d_gene: -; j_gene: TRBJ2-3; v_gene: TRBV28; CDR3aa: CASSPGVDTQYF; CDR3nt: TGTGCCAGCAGCCCAGGGGTGGATACGCAGTATTTT
abundance: -; d_gene: TRBD2; j_gene: TRBJ2-3; v_gene: TRBV27; CDR3aa: CASSLSGLAGGLFSDTQYF; CDR3nt: TGTGCCAGCAGTTTATCGGGACTAGCGGGGGGGCTGTTTTCAGATACGCAGTATTTT
abundance: few; d_gene: TRBD1; j_gene: TRBJ2-2; v_gene: TRBV5-1; CDR3aa: CASSSGQGDTGELFF; CDR3nt: TGCGCCAGCAGCTCGGGACAGGGAGACACCGGGGAGCTGTTTTTT
abundance: -; d_gene: -; j_gene: TRBJ1-5; v_gene: TRBV19; CDR3aa: CASSIVGTRLPQHF; CDR3nt: TGTGCCAGTAGTATAGTGGGCACCAGACTACCCCAGCATTTT
abundance: once; d_gene: -; j_gene: TRBJ2-3; v_gene: TRBV7-3; CDR3aa: CASSSGTSTDTQYF; CDR3nt: TGTGCCAGCAGTTCCGGGACTAGCACAGATACGCAGTATTTT
abundance: -; d_gene: TRBD2; j_gene: TRBJ2-2; v_gene: TRBV5-6; CDR3aa: CASTRTSGSGELFF; CDR3nt: TGTGCCAGCACCCGGACTAGCGGGAGCGGGGAGCTGTTTTTT
abundance: -; d_gene: -; j_gene: TRBJ1-1; v_gene: TRBV19; CDR3aa: CASSIDRREKAFF; CDR3nt: TGTGCCAGTAGTATAGATCGGAGGGAGAAAGCTTTCTTT
abundance: -; d_gene: TRBD1; j_gene: TRBJ2-6; v_gene: TRBV28; CDR3aa: CASSGGQTHSGANVLTF; CDR3nt: TGTGCCAGCAGTGGGGGACAGACTCACTCTGGGGCCAACGTCCTGACTTTC
abundance: -; d_gene: -; j_gene: TRBJ2-3; v_gene: TRBV5-1; CDR3aa: CASSPIVSGSTDTQYF; CDR3nt: TGCGCCAGCAGCCCTATTGTTAGCGGAAGCACAGATACGCAGTATTTT
abundance: -; d_gene: -; j_gene: TRBJ2-1; v_gene: TRBV11-2; CDR3aa: CASSLVSGYNEQFF; CDR3nt: TGTGCCAGCAGCTTAGTCTCGGGATACAATGAGCAGTTCTTC
abundance: -; d_gene: -; j_gene: TRBJ1-4; v_gene: TRBV20-1; CDR3aa: CSASGGTQEKLFF; CDR3nt: TGCAGTGCTAGTGGGGGCACCCAAGAAAAACTGTTTTTT
abundance: -; d_gene: TRBD2; j_gene: TRBJ2-1; v_gene: TRBV3-1/TRBV3-2; CDR3aa: CASSQGTLAGGYGRDNEQFF; CDR3nt: TGTGCCAGCAGCCAAGGAACCCTAGCGGGGGGGTACGGGAGAGACAATGAGCAGTTCTTC
abundance: -; d_gene: -; j_gene: TRBJ2-1; v_gene: TRBV6-2/TRBV6-3; CDR3aa: CASSYWRWEDNEQFF; CDR3nt: TGTGCCAGCAGTTACTGGCGGTGGGAGGACAATGAGCAGTTCTTC
abundance: -; d_gene: -; j_gene: TRBJ1-3; v_gene: TRBV5-1; CDR3aa: CASSLYSSGNTIYF; CDR3nt: TGCGCCAGCAGCTTGTACAGCTCTGGAAACACCATATATTTT
abundance: -; d_gene: -; j_gene: TRBJ2-5; v_gene: TRBV7-2; CDR3aa: CASSPRVQETQYF; CDR3nt: TGTGCCAGCAGCCCTAGAGTCCAAGAGACCCAGTACTTC
abundance: -; d_gene: -; j_gene: TRBJ2-5; v_gene: TRBV7-9; CDR3aa: CASSLFSGENQETQYF; CDR3nt: TGTGCCAGCAGCTTATTCAGTGGGGAGAACCAAGAGACCCAGTACTTC
abundance: -; d_gene: -; j_gene: TRBJ2-7; v_gene: TRBV18; CDR3aa: CASSDYSSYEQYF; CDR3nt: TGTGCCAGCTCAGACTACAGCTCCTACGAGCAGTACTTC
abundance: -; d_gene: -; j_gene: TRBJ2-1; v_gene: TRBV5-1; CDR3aa: CASSLGSSTHEQFF; CDR3nt: TGCGCCAGCAGCTTGGGTAGTAGCACACATGAGCAGTTCTTC
abundance: once; d_gene: -; j_gene: TRBJ2-7; v_gene: TRBV4-1; CDR3aa: CASRMLARGTYEQYF; CDR3nt: TGCGCCAGCCGGATGTTAGCACGGGGGACCTACGAGCAGTACTTC
abundance: -; d_gene: TRBD1; j_gene: TRBJ2-2; v_gene: TRBV2; CDR3aa: CASNYRGSAGELFF; CDR3nt: TGTGCCAGCAATTACAGGGGGTCGGCCGGGGAGCTGTTTTTT
abundance: -; d_gene: TRBD1; j_gene: TRBJ1-1; v_gene: TRBV6-2/TRBV6-3; CDR3aa: CASSLWTGRGTEAFF; CDR3nt: TGTGCCAGCAGTCTGTGGACAGGGCGCGGGACTGAAGCTTTCTTT
abundance: few; d_gene: TRBD2; j_gene: TRBJ2-1; v_gene: TRBV19; CDR3aa: CASRFSGGPSYNEQFF; CDR3nt: TGTGCCAGTAGGTTTAGCGGGGGACCCTCCTACAATGAGCAGTTCTTC
abundance: -; d_gene: -; j_gene: TRBJ2-3; v_gene: TRBV30; CDR3aa: CAWNQGRTDTQYF; CDR3nt: TGTGCCTGGAATCAGGGGCGCACAGATACGCAGTATTTT
abundance: -; d_gene: TRBD1; j_gene: TRBJ1-2; v_gene: TRBV29-1; CDR3aa: CSVEDPEGQGVGDYGYTF; CDR3nt: TGCAGCGTTGAAGATCCTGAGGGACAGGGGGTCGGTGACTATGGCTACACCTTC
abundance: -; d_gene: -; j_gene: TRBJ2-3; v_gene: TRBV9; CDR3aa: CASSGGVADTQYF; CDR3nt: TGTGCCAGCAGCGGCGGGGTGGCAGATACGCAGTATTTT